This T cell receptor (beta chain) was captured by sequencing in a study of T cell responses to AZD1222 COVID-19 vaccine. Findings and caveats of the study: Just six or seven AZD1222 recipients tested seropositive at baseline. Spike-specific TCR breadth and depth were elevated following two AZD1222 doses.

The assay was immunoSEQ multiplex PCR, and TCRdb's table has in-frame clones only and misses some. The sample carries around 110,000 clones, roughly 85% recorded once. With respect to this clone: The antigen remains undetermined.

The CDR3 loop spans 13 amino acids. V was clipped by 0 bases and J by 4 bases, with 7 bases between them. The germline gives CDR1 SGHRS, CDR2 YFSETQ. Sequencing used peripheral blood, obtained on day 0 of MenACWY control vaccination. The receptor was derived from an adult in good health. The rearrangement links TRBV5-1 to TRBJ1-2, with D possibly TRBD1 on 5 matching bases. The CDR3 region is CASSLGGAYGYTF. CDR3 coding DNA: TGCGCCAGCAGCTTGGGGGGCGCCTATGGCTACACCTTC.